The clone carrying this TCR beta chain was counted many times. No antigen is known for it. This record belongs to a study of T-cell reconstitution after alpha-beta-depleted transplantation in children. Findings and caveats of the study: TCRbeta diversity was high at day 60 in some patients (a result of surviving recipient T cells and thymic progenitors). About two months after transplant, alpha-beta T cells reportedly came from several hundred expanded graft clones. A year post-transplant, T-cell counts and diversity derived mostly from newly produced T cells.

Unique molecular identifiers tagged the TCRbeta library. TCRdb fed the PCR reads into MiXCR, producing one record per CDR3 protein. This table holds 450,000 to 600,000 distinct CDR3 sequences, roughly a tenth found once. V dropped 4 bases and J dropped 0 bases, with 10 bases sitting between them. Germline values: CDR1 MGHRA, CDR2 YSYEKL. This CDR3 is built from 15 residues. The receptor was isolated from a child aged 2 to 15 with inherited bone marrow failure, due to receive a stem cell transplant. This material consisted of PBMCs, taken before TCRalphabeta/CD19-depleted stem cell transplant. The V call is TRBV4-1, the J call TRBJ1-5; no definite D call. CDR3 coding DNA: TGCGCCAGCAGCCCACGGTACCATAGCAATCAGCCCCAGCATTTT. Its protein product is CASSPRYHSNQPQHF.